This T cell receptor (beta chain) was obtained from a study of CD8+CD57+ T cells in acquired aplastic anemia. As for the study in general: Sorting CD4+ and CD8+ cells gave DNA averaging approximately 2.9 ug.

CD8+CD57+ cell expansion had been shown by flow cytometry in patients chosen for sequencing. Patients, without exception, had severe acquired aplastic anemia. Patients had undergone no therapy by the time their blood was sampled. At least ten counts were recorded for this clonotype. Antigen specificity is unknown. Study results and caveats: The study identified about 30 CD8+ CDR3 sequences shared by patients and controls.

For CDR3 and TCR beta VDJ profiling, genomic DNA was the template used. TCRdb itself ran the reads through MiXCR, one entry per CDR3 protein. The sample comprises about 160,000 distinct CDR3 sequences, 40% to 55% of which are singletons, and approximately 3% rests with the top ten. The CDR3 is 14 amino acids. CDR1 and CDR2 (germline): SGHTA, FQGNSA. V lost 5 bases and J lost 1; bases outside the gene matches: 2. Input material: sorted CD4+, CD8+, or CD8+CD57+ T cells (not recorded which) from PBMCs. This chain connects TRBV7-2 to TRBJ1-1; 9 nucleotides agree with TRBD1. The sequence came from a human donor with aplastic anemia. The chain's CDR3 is CASSPDRGNTEAFF. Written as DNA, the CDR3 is TGTGCCAGCAGCCCGGACAGGGGGAACACTGAAGCTTTCTTT.